The entry below describes one T cell receptor beta chain. Its antigen remains unknown. Looked up from germline, CDR1 is SGDLS and CDR2 is YYNGEE. V was cut by 3 bases and J by 2 bases, with 3 bases left in between. The CDR3 sequence is 12 residues long. Some clones are missing from TCRdb's copy, which holds only in-frame ones; the method was immunoSEQ multiplex PCR. The table includes 150,000 to 200,000 clones, 90% detected once. This sample is part of a study of T cell responses to AZD1222 COVID-19 vaccine. General study points: The donors showed a predominance of white British ancestry and of females, with possible underestimation of clonal diversity.

This chain links TRBV9 with TRBJ1-3; no firm D call. This receptor was identified in an adult who received the AZD1222 COVID-19 vaccine. The sequencing here drew on peripheral blood, taken 28 days after the second AZD1222 dose. The CDR3 sequence is CASSAPGNTIYF. The CDR3 DNA reads TGTGCCAGCAGCGCCCCTGGAAACACCATATATTTT.